This record covers a single TCR beta chain. The antigen remains unidentified. This PCR relied on a set of 60 Vbeta primers and 13 Jbeta primers. TCRdb's copy holds only in-frame clones and misses some; the assay was immunoSEQ multiplex PCR. This repertoire shows around 220,000 clones, 70% to 80% found once; its top ten account for approximately 1.9%. This entry belongs to a study of cytomegalovirus exposure and HLA in healthy donors. With V trimmed by 8 bases and J by 1 base, 4 bases remained unmatched. In germline, CDR1 is SNHLY, CDR2 FYNNEI. The CDR3 covers 14 residues. Study results and caveats: Accurate HLA-A and HLA-B prediction from TCR beta sequences was reported for most subjects.

The genes are TRBV2 and TRBJ2-1, with 8 bases identical to TRBD2. The sequencing sample was made of PBMCs. The TCR originated in a woman aged 30 to 39 in good health and CMV-seronegative. The CDR3 coding sequence is TGTGCCAGCGCAAGCGGGAGTTCCTACAATGAGCAGTTCTTC. Residues: CASASGSSYNEQFF. Variable domain in full (rest from reference TRBV2 and TRBJ2-1): EPEVTQTPSHQVTQMGQEVILRCVPISNHLYFYWYRQILGQKVEFLVSFYNNEISEKSEIFDDQFSVERPDGSNFTLKIRSTKLEDSAMYFCASASGSSYNEQFFGPGTRLTVL.